This T cell receptor (beta chain) was profiled in a study of blood T cell repertoires in COVID-19. The overall study: The origin of the acute and convalescent COVID-19 samples was the United States, Italy and Spain.

CDR1 is SGHNT and CDR2 is YENEEA in the germline V gene. CDR3 length: 14 residues. V lost 0 bases to trimming and J lost 2 bases, with 6 bases between them. Per the original methods: Scientists estimated how many nucleated cells there were by amplifying reference gene primers. This table comes from immunoSEQ multiplex PCR, and its TCRdb copy is limited to in-frame clones, with some not included. Clone size and the V and J calls come from that table; the DNA yielded D and trimming. The table shows approximately 190,000 clones, with more than 85% occurring only once. Study members were between about 18 and 100 years old and lived in 25 or so US regions. Each participant's cohort was designated according to participant-reported clinical history.

The receptor was derived from a middle-aged woman in a cohort exposed to, infected with or recovered from COVID-19 (not recorded which). What was sequenced was PBMCs or T cells enriched from blood (not recorded which). The gene calls are TRBV11-3 and TRBJ2-3; unclear D gene. The CDR3 nucleotides are TGTGCCAGCAGCTTAGAGTCTTACACAGATACGCAGTATTTT. Amino acid sequence: CASSLESYTDTQYF.